The 9 T cell receptor beta chains presented below share a single source sample, sequenced in a study of T cell responses to AZD1222 COVID-19 vaccine. Libraries were prepared by immunoSEQ multiplex PCR; TCRdb keeps only in-frame clonotypes and omits some of them. The sample has some 70,000 clones; 80% are singletons. The starting material was peripheral blood, obtained 28 days after the second AZD1222 dose. These receptors came from an adult who received the AZD1222 COVID-19 vaccine.

This clone was seen a few times. The V gene is TRBV30, the J gene TRBJ1-6; no clear D gene. The ends were cut back, 0 bases at V and 0 bases at J, with 9 bases in the middle. Germline CDR1 GTSNPN, CDR2 SVGIG (reference sequence). The CDR3 covers 16 residues. The CDR3 DNA follows: TGTGCCTGGAGTGTACCCAGGAACTCCTATAATTCACCCCTCCACTTT. Its protein is CAWSVPRNSYNSPLHF.

The chain carries TRBV2 and TRBJ1-6; a weak D match, TRBD1 (6 bases). Germline lookup yields CDR1 SNHLY and CDR2 FYNNEI. The length of the CDR3 is 13 residues. V dropped 8 bases and J dropped 8 bases, with 13 bases sitting between them. The CDR3 DNA reads TGTGCCAGCGGGGGGGGGCCGTATTCACCCCTCCACTTT. Protein: CASGGGPYSPLHF.

This chain's CDR3 is CASSPGRVGEQYF. CDR3 nucleotide sequence: TGTGCCAGCAGCCCGGGACGGGTAGGCGAGCAGTACTTC. This chain joins TRBV11-3 and TRBJ2-7; D possibly uses TRBD1 or TRBD2 (5 bases each). CDR1 and CDR2 from the germline V gene are SGHNT and YENEEA. The CDR3 runs to 13 residues. The ends were cut back, 5 bases at V and 6 bases at J, with 14 bases in the middle. Supplemented by reference TRBV11-3 and TRBJ2-7, the full variable domain reads EAGVVQSPRYKIIEKKQPVAFWCNPISGHNTLYWYLQNLGQGPELLIRYENEEAVDDSQLPKDRFSAERLKGVDSTLKIQPAELGDSAVYLCASSPGRVGEQYFGPGTRLTVT.

The V call is TRBV7-9, the J call TRBJ1-5; D gene unclear. Germline values: CDR1 SEHNR, CDR2 FQNEAQ (reference sequence). This CDR3 is built from 14 residues. Deletions cut 0 bases from V and 0 bases from J, with 3 bases between. In nucleotides, the CDR3 is TGTGCCAGCAGCTTAGCCATTAGCAATCAGCCCCAGCATTTT. It codes for CASSLAISNQPQHF.

This clone was counted once. The chain recombines TRBV11-2 with TRBJ2-7; no firm D call. Trimming took 5 bases from V and 4 from J, leaving 9 bases between them. Germline lookup yields CDR1 SGHAT and CDR2 FQNNGV. The CDR3 loop spans 12 amino acids. The CDR3 sequence is CASSTSRYEQYF. DNA for the CDR3: TGTGCCAGCAGCACATCCAGGTACGAGCAGTACTTC.

This sequence joins TRBV7-2 and TRBJ1-5; D might be TRBD1 (6 bases). Germline-derived CDR1 and CDR2 are SGHTA and FQGNSA. The CDR3 sequence is 15 residues long. Trimming left V 1 base short and J 3 bases short, with 10 bases between. The CDR3 bases are TGTGCCAGCAGCTTAGTAGGGGGGATCAATCAGCCCCAGCATTTT. The encoded protein is CASSLVGGINQPQHF.

This sequence joins TRBV3-1 (or the pseudogene TRBV3-2) and TRBJ1-3; D unclear. The V gene's germline CDR1 is LGHDT and CDR2 YNNKEL (reference sequence). The CDR3 is 13 amino acids. The ends were cut back, 1 base at V and 11 bases at J, with 12 bases in the middle. The CDR3 nucleotides read TGTGCCAGCAGCCAAGGAACAACAATATCCATATATTTT. This gives the protein CASSQGTTISIYF.

The gene calls are TRBV19 and TRBJ2-3; perhaps D is TRBD1 or TRBD2 (6 bases each). CDR1 LNHDA and CDR2 SQIVND come from the germline V gene (reference sequence). The V and J ends lost 10 bases and 2 bases respectively, with 16 bases between them. The CDR3 is 14 amino acids. The CDR3 spells CATTWGANTDTQYF. CDR3 in DNA: TGTGCCACTACTTGGGGGGCCAACACAGATACGCAGTATTTT.

The V and J genes are TRBV7-8 and TRBJ1-2, with D unresolved. The CDR3 covers 13 residues. Germline assignment: CDR1 SGHVS and CDR2 FQNEAQ. V lost 0 bases to trimming and J lost 4 bases, with 6 bases between them. As DNA, the CDR3 is TGTGCCAGCAGCTTAGCGAACATCTATGGCTACACCTTC. It encodes CASSLANIYGYTF. Combining the CDR3 with reference TRBV7-8 and TRBJ1-2 gives the whole variable domain GAGVSQSPRYKVAKRGQDVALRCDPISGHVSLFWYQQALGQGPEFLTYFQNEAQLDKSGLPSDRFFAERPEGSVSTLKIQRTQQEDSAVYLCASSLANIYGYTFGSGTRLTVV.